This T cell receptor (beta chain) was obtained from a study of control samples from healthy donors and cancer patients. Germline assignment: CDR1 LNHDA and CDR2 SQIVND (reference sequence). The CDR3 sequence is 14 residues long. The junction had 9 bases not matched to a gene; V was cut back by 7 bases and J by 7 bases. Profiling relied on immunoSEQ multiplex PCR, and the TCRdb table lists in-frame clones only, not all of them. This sample has under 200,000 clones, with around 88% found just once. The sample taken for sequencing was blood. The source is a woman aged 25 to 45 in good health. This rearrangement joins TRBV19 to TRBJ2-2, with 7 bases lining up with TRBD1. CDR3 residues: CASIRDSSYGELFF. Here the CDR3 DNA reads TGTGCCAGTATAAGGGACAGCTCGTACGGGGAGCTGTTTTTT.